The 28 T cell receptor beta chains below come from one sample, sequenced in a study of post-analysis software for immune sequencing data. No antigen has been identified for these receptors. cDNA libraries of TCR beta carried unique molecular identifiers. TCRdb independently ran MiXCR on the PCR reads; one entry per CDR3 protein. Among 750,000 to 950,000 distinct CDR3 sequences listed, around 53% were seen once. Study-wide results and limits: With TRBV5-6, TRBV5-1 and TRBV20-1 included, about 5 TRBV segments were more frequent in patients than in controls.

The specimen was blood. The receptors were gathered from a girl aged 10-17 years with multiple sclerosis.

The chain couples TRBV13 to TRBJ1-2; maybe TRBD1 (5 bases). The CDR3 has 14 amino acids. The germline V gene encodes CDR1 PRHDT and CDR2 FYEKMQ (reference sequence). The V end lost 5 bases, the J end lost 6 bases, and 16 bases lay between the germline ends. The CDR3: CASSPRGVFHGYTF. The CDR3 DNA sequence: TGTGCCAGCAGCCCTAGAGGGGTATTCCATGGCTACACCTTC.

The V and J genes are TRBV7-9 and TRBJ2-7, with a tentative D call TRBD1 (6 bases). The germline CDR1 and CDR2 sequences are SEHNR and FQNEAQ (reference sequence). Deletions cut 5 bases from V and 6 bases from J, with 11 bases between. The CDR3 is made up of 12 amino acids. This CDR3 is CASSATGLEQYF. The CDR3 DNA sequence: TGTGCCAGCAGCGCCACAGGGCTCGAGCAGTACTTC.

This chain uses TRBV20-1 with TRBJ1-2; 12 bases fit TRBD1. Trimming cost V 5 bases and J 6 bases; bases outside gene matches: 7. CDR3 size: 14 residues. The germline V gene has CDR1 DFQATT and CDR2 SNEGSKA (reference sequence). The CDR3 loop is CSAPGTGGDHGYTF. The CDR3 DNA follows: TGCAGTGCTCCCGGGACAGGGGGCGACCATGGCTACACCTTC.

The rearrangement links TRBV7-2 to TRBJ2-5, with D tentatively TRBD1 (6 bases). There are 15 residues in the CDR3. V lost 1 base, J lost 4 bases, and 13 bases lay in between. Looked up from germline, CDR1 is SGHTA and CDR2 is FQGNSA. DNA for the CDR3: TGTGCCAGCAGCTTAGGATGGGGGCCCCGAGAGACCCAGTACTTC. It yields the protein CASSLGWGPRETQYF.

The V call is TRBV29-1, the J call TRBJ2-3, with 12 bases matching TRBD1. With V trimmed by 5 bases and J by 3 bases, 15 bases remained unmatched. The CDR3 is 18 amino acids. The germline V gene encodes CDR1 SQVTM and CDR2 ANQGSEA. For the CDR3, the DNA is TGCAGCGTTTTTTCCGGGACAGGGGGCATAGGAGGTACAGATACGCAGTATTTT. Protein sequence: CSVFSGTGGIGGTDTQYF.

Regarding this clonotype: A junction boundary mismatches the germline segment, possibly from a read error. The chain joins TRBV12-3 or TRBV12-4 to TRBJ2-5; TRBD2 matches 9 bases. This CDR3 has 14 amino acids. CDR3 in amino acids: CACSPGTSKETQYF. In nucleotides, the CDR3 is TGTGCCTGCAGTCCCGGGACTAGCAAAGAGACCCAGTACTTC.

This clonotype was counted between two and nine times. V is TRBV7-2 and J is TRBJ2-7; D tentatively reads TRBD1 or TRBD2 (6 bases each). Between the trimmed V and J ends, which lost 10 bases and 2 bases, there was a span of 12 bases. The CDR3 runs to 12 residues. CDR1 SGHTA and CDR2 FQGNSA come from the germline V gene. The CDR3 here is CAIRRGAYEQYF. CDR3 DNA sequence: TGTGCCATCCGGAGGGGGGCCTACGAGCAGTACTTC.

The rearrangement joins TRBV5-1 to TRBJ2-7, with no clear D. The CDR3 runs 13 residues. Germline V gene sequence: CDR1 SGHRS, CDR2 YFSETQ. The V and J ends lost 5 bases and 2 bases respectively, with 11 bases between them. The chain's CDR3 is CASRVTPTYEQYF. In DNA form, the CDR3 reads TGCGCCAGCAGGGTGACGCCAACCTACGAGCAGTACTTC.

This clonotype was detected only once. The V call is TRBV18, the J call TRBJ2-1; D gene unclear. The V end lost 3 bases, the J end lost 5 bases, and 11 bases lay between the germline ends. CDR1 KGHSH and CDR2 LQKENI come from the germline V gene. The CDR3 sequence is 14 residues long. CDR3: CASSPISANNEQFF. The CDR3 region has the DNA TGTGCCAGCTCACCCATTTCGGCCAACAATGAGCAGTTCTTC.

This clonotype was seen a handful of times. The genes are TRBV20-1 and TRBJ2-1; TRBD1 matches at 8 bases. The CDR3 loop spans 14 amino acids. Germline CDR1 is DFQATT and CDR2 is SNEGSKA (reference sequence). V was clipped by 3 bases and J by 8 bases; unmatched bases: 9. The CDR3 DNA sequence: TGCAGTGCTAGGGGGACAGGTGCCTGGGATGAGCAGTTCTTC. Translation gives CSARGTGAWDEQFF.

This clonotype was counted only a few times. The chain carries TRBV29-1 and TRBJ2-7; perhaps TRBD2 as D (5 bases). This CDR3 has 13 amino acids. CDR1 and CDR2 from the germline V gene are SQVTM and ANQGSEA. With 4 bases removed from V and 1 base from J, the gap between germline ends came to 11 bases. The CDR3 region has the DNA TGCAGCGTTGCGGGGTGGGGTTCCTACGAGCAGTACTTC. As protein: CSVAGWGSYEQYF.

The chain has TRBV5-1 and TRBJ2-7, with D hard to call. Trimming took off 0 bases at V and 0 bases at J, with 10 bases between the two ends. The CDR3 length is 15 residues. Germline V lookup: CDR1 SGHRS, CDR2 YFSETQ. CDR3 DNA: TGCGCCAGCAGCTTGGATTATCCGAGCTCCTACGAGCAGTACTTC. Translating gives CASSLDYPSSYEQYF.

The rearrangement joins TRBV4-2 to TRBJ2-4, with unresolved D. Germline V gives CDR1 LGHNA, CDR2 YNFKEQ. The CDR3 loop spans 14 amino acids. The V and J ends lost 6 bases and 6 bases respectively, with 15 bases between them. CDR3 region: CASSGWLGINIQYF. CDR3 in DNA: TGTGCCAGCAGTGGTTGGCTAGGGATAAACATTCAGTACTTC.

The rearrangement joins TRBV4-2 to TRBJ2-7, with 10 bases matching TRBD1. This CDR3 has 18 residues. V shed 2 bases and J 0 bases; nucleotides not matched to a gene: 10. The germline gives CDR1 LGHNA, CDR2 YNFKEQ. CDR3 nucleotide sequence: TGTGCCAGCAGCCAATCTCTATCGGGACAGGGGAGCTCCTACGAGCAGTACTTC. Translation: CASSQSLSGQGSSYEQYF.

The chain combines TRBV7-9 with TRBJ2-3; perhaps TRBD1 as D (6 bases). Germline CDR1 and CDR2: SEHNR and FQNEAQ (reference sequence). The CDR3 consists of 20 residues. V dropped 4 bases and J dropped 2 bases, with 28 bases sitting between them. The CDR3 protein is CASSSRGGPGHDFYTDTQYF. For the CDR3, the DNA is TGTGCCAGCAGCTCGAGAGGAGGCCCGGGACATGATTTCTACACAGATACGCAGTATTTT.

The chain couples TRBV12-3 or TRBV12-4 to TRBJ2-5; unclear D gene. This CDR3 region has 14 residues. Trimming cost V 2 bases and J 11 bases, with 18 bases left between them. The CDR3 loop reads CASSLRQATYGQYF. The CDR3 DNA sequence: TGTGCCAGCAGTTTAAGGCAGGCCACCTACGGGCAGTACTTC.

This clonotype was counted a few times. V and J are TRBV6-4 and TRBJ2-7; the match to TRBD2 covers 12 bases. Trimming cost V 4 bases and J 2 bases; bases outside gene matches: 9. The CDR3 contains 17 residues. Germline V gene sequence: CDR1 MRHNA, CDR2 SNTAGT. The CDR3 region is CASSAPWTSGTTYEQYF. Written as DNA, the CDR3 is TGTGCCAGCAGTGCCCCTTGGACTAGCGGGACGACCTACGAGCAGTACTTC.

This clonotype came up once. The chain uses TRBV5-1 and TRBJ1-4, with D uncertain. CDR3 size: 17 residues. The V and J ends lost 4 bases and 2 bases respectively, with 18 bases between them. Germline V CDR1 and CDR2: SGHRS, YFSETQ. CDR3 protein: CASSPLVGAGTNEKLFF. The CDR3 bases are TGCGCCAGCAGCCCTCTAGTAGGTGCCGGGACTAATGAAAAACTGTTTTTT.

This clonotype was detected only a few times. This chain joins TRBV6-5 and TRBJ2-6; a possible D gene is TRBD1 (5 bases). The germline V gene has CDR1 MNHEY and CDR2 SVGAGI. This CDR3 region has 17 residues. The V end lost 2 bases, the J end lost 0 bases, and 11 bases lay between the germline ends. The CDR3 sequence is CASSYQGTLSGANVLTF. The DNA of the CDR3 is TGTGCCAGCAGTTACCAGGGCACACTCTCTGGGGCCAACGTCCTGACTTTC.

As DNA, the CDR3 is TGTGCCAGCAGCTCCGGACTAGCGGAAACCTACGAGCAGTACTTC. This encodes CASSSGLAETYEQYF. The rearrangement uses TRBV7-9 and TRBJ2-7; 10 nucleotides line up with TRBD2. The V gene end was trimmed by 4 bases and the J gene end by 2 bases; junction bases not matched to a gene: 5. Germline V lookup: CDR1 SEHNR, CDR2 FQNEAQ (reference sequence). The CDR3 runs to 15 residues. The variable domain in full, completed from reference TRBV7-9 and TRBJ2-7, reads DTGVSQNPRHKITKRGQNVTFRCDPISEHNRLYWYRQTLGQGPEFLTYFQNEAQLEKSRLLSDRFSAERPKGSFSTLEIQRTEQGDSAMYLCASSSGLAETYEQYFGPGTRLTVT.

The chain links TRBV13 to TRBJ2-5; no clear D. V was cut by 0 bases and J by 7 bases, with 12 bases left in between. The CDR3 contains 14 residues. Germline CDR1 reads PRHDT; CDR2 reads FYEKMQ (reference sequence). CDR3 sequence reads: CASSLGTGYATQYF. DNA of the CDR3: TGTGCCAGCAGCTTAGGGACTGGCTATGCGACCCAGTACTTC.

The chain recombines TRBV15 with TRBJ2-5, with D unclear. CDR1 is LNHNV and CDR2 is YYDKDF in the germline V gene (reference sequence). This CDR3 is built from 12 residues. V was pared by 3 bases and J by 5 bases, with 7 bases between. The CDR3 reads CATSSEAETQYF. The CDR3 DNA follows: TGTGCCACCAGCAGTGAGGCTGAGACCCAGTACTTC.

The rearrangement joins TRBV7-2 to TRBJ1-2; 11 bases fit TRBD1. Germline CDR1 is SGHTA and CDR2 is FQGNSA. V shed 1 base and J 4 bases; nucleotides not matched to a gene: 11. The CDR3 covers 18 residues. The CDR3 DNA follows: TGTGCCAGCAGCTTAGGGACAGGGGGCGCAGGGCGTCGCTATGGCTACACCTTC. It translates to CASSLGTGGAGRRYGYTF.

V is TRBV7-2 and J is TRBJ2-3, with D perhaps being TRBD1 or TRBD2 (6 bases each). The V gene's germline CDR1 is SGHTA and CDR2 FQGNSA. The CDR3 has 17 residues. V shed 5 bases and J shed 5 bases, with 23 bases lying between them. The CDR3 DNA is TGTGCCAGCAGCCTCAGGGGTGTAGCGGACGGGAGAGATACGCAGTATTTT. Translation: CASSLRGVADGRDTQYF.

This clonotype has just one count. The genes are TRBV12-5 and TRBJ1-5; maybe TRBD1 (6 bases). The CDR3 runs to 16 residues. V dropped 0 bases and J dropped 1 base, with 10 bases sitting between them. In germline, CDR1 is LGHNT, CDR2 FRNRAP. The CDR3 is CASGLVGAPSNQPQHF. The CDR3 DNA sequence: TGTGCTAGTGGTTTGGTGGGGGCCCCAAGCAATCAGCCCCAGCATTTT.

This chain connects TRBV7-7 to TRBJ2-3; no clear D gene. The CDR3 totals 13 residues. Germline assignment: CDR1 SSHAT and CDR2 FNYEAQ (reference sequence). Trimming took off 5 bases at V and 1 base at J, with 7 bases between the two ends. The CDR3 reads CASSPKGTDTQYF. The CDR3, as DNA: TGTGCCAGCAGCCCAAAAGGCACAGATACGCAGTATTTT.

This clonotype was counted a few times. The chain uses TRBV9 and TRBJ2-3; D might be TRBD2 (7 bases). The CDR3 is made up of 17 amino acids. V was cut by 4 bases and J by 1 base, with 19 bases left in between. From germline, CDR1 is SGDLS and CDR2 YYNGEE. CDR3 DNA: TGTGCCAGCAGCAGTCGGGGGGCCGGAATCCGCACAGATACGCAGTATTTT. Amino acids: CASSSRGAGIRTDTQYF.

The genes are TRBV20-1 and TRBJ1-1, with 8 bases that match TRBD1. Unmatched junction bases numbered 8, after V lost 3 bases and J lost 5 bases. The germline CDR1 and CDR2 sequences are DFQATT and SNEGSKA (reference sequence). This CDR3 contains 14 residues. CDR3 nucleotides: TGCAGTGCTAGCCGAATTGGACAGGGAACTGAAGCTTTCTTT. Translation: CSASRIGQGTEAFF.